Below are 22 T cell receptor beta chains sequenced from a single sample in a study of T cell repertoires in cytomegalovirus infection (dated by TCRdb to the late 2010s). Instrument on record: Illumina HiSeq 1500. The public reads were quality trimmed at Q25 with fastp and then assembled into clones with MiXCR by TCRdb, keeping productive beta chains. Rows matching on CDR3 protein sequence are summarized as one entry with the most common DNA and genes. This sample lists about 530,000 distinct CDR3 sequences; about 30% were detected once. The ten largest account for roughly 13% of the sample. The material sequenced was PBMCs. These receptors were collected from a human donor in good health (CMV status not recorded). Some clones in this sample may be carry-over from other donors' samples.

This clonotype was counted a few times. The chain recombines TRBV29-1 with TRBJ2-4; possibly TRBD2 for D (5 bases). The CDR3 loop spans 13 amino acids. CDR1 and CDR2 from the germline V gene are SQVTM and ANQGSEA. Deletions cut 3 bases from V and 5 bases from J, with 11 bases between. Here the CDR3 DNA reads TGCAGCGTTGAGAGGGTCCCGGAAAACATTCAGTACTTC. Protein sequence: CSVERVPENIQYF.

About this clonotype: This could be a read error, since a much larger clone is one nucleotide away. The rearrangement joins TRBV11-2 to TRBJ2-1; tentatively, D is TRBD1 (7 bases). Between the trimmed V and J ends, which lost 7 bases and 3 bases, there was a span of 13 bases. Germline CDR1 and CDR2: SGHAT and FQNNGV. The CDR3 sequence is 14 residues long. The DNA for the CDR3 is TGTGCCAGCACCAGGGGGGAGGACTACAATGAGCAGTTCTTC. It codes for CASTRGEDYNEQFF.

This clonotype was counted only a few times. V and J are TRBV7-2 and TRBJ2-1, with 13 bases identical to TRBD2. The CDR3 loop spans 15 amino acids. The germline gives CDR1 SGHTA, CDR2 FQGNSA. With 3 bases clipped from V and 7 bases from J, the junction kept 3 bases outside the gene matches. The CDR3 sequence: CASSFTSGRENEQFF. CDR3 in DNA: TGTGCCAGCAGCTTTACTAGCGGGAGGGAAAATGAGCAGTTCTTC.

This clonotype was detected only once. The chain couples TRBV24-1 to TRBJ2-3; 10 bases match TRBD1. The CDR3 loop spans 15 amino acids. Germline CDR1 KGHDR, CDR2 SFDVKD. The ends lost 3 bases at V and 4 bases at J; junction bases unmatched: 3. The CDR3 is CATSDPGTGADTQYF. As DNA, the CDR3 is TGTGCCACCAGTGATCCGGGGACAGGGGCAGATACGCAGTATTTT.

The chain carries TRBV4-1 and TRBJ2-1; D not certain. Germline V gives CDR1 MGHRA, CDR2 YSYEKL. V lost 2 bases, J lost 4 bases, and 12 bases lay in between. This CDR3 comprises 15 residues. In nucleotides, the CDR3 is TGCGCCAGCAGCCAAAATCCCGTGGGGTACAATGAGCAGTTCTTC. Its translation is CASSQNPVGYNEQFF.

This clonotype was seen repeatedly, ten times or more. The chain carries TRBV7-8 and TRBJ1-2; a possible D gene is TRBD1 (5 bases). Per germline, CDR1 SGHVS and CDR2 FQNEAQ. CDR3 size: 18 residues. V lost 5 bases, J lost 3 bases, and 25 bases lay in between. The CDR3 protein is CASSPTRGTTRADYGYTF. Written as DNA, the CDR3 is TGTGCCAGCAGCCCCACGAGGGGTACCACTCGAGCGGACTATGGCTACACCTTC.

At least ten counts were recorded for this clonotype. The CDR3 DNA follows: TGTGCCAGCAGCTTACTAGACAGGGGTACAGATACGCAGTATTTT. Translation gives CASSLLDRGTDTQYF. This chain joins TRBV7-2 and TRBJ2-3; 8 bases line up with TRBD1. The germline CDR1 and CDR2 sequences are SGHTA and FQGNSA. The CDR3 runs to 15 residues. The trim removed 2 bases at V and 3 bases at J, leaving 4 bases unmatched.

The chain has TRBV6-1 and TRBJ2-7; weak D call: TRBD2 (5 bases). Trimming pared 4 bases from V and 6 bases from J, leaving 13 bases between. Germline V gives CDR1 MNHNS, CDR2 SASEGT. CDR3 length equals 13 residues. As DNA, the CDR3 is TGTGCCAGCAGTGTATTGCAGAGCGGCGAGCAGTACGTC. As protein: CASSVLQSGEQYV.

This clonotype has at least ten counts. This sequence joins TRBV7-2 and TRBJ1-1; TRBD1 is a possible D gene (6 bases). Germline V CDR1 and CDR2: SGHTA, FQGNSA. This CDR3 is built from 15 residues. V shed 1 base and J shed 4 bases, with 13 bases lying between them. The CDR3 loop is CASSLVGGPGTEAFF. The CDR3 nucleotides are TGTGCCAGCAGCTTAGTAGGGGGGCCTGGCACTGAAGCTTTCTTT.

V and J are TRBV28 and TRBJ2-6; possibly TRBD2 for D (6 bases). Germline lookup yields CDR1 MDHEN and CDR2 SYDVKM. Trimming shortened V by 7 bases and J by 0 bases, and 19 bases separated the two germline ends. The CDR3 runs to 18 residues. The DNA of the CDR3 is TGTGCCAGCAACCCTACCCCTCGACTAGACTCTGGGGCCAACGTCCTGACTTTC. This sequence encodes CASNPTPRLDSGANVLTF.

This clonotype was counted at least ten times. The chain couples TRBV7-3 to TRBJ2-1, with TRBD2 matching 9 bases. The CDR3 length is 14 residues. Per germline, CDR1 SGHTA and CDR2 FQGTGA. The V gene end was trimmed by 3 bases and the J gene end by 11 bases; junction bases not matched to a gene: 8. Here the CDR3 reads CASSFRREGPQQFF. CDR3 DNA sequence: TGTGCCAGCAGCTTCAGGCGGGAGGGCCCCCAGCAGTTCTTC.

This clonotype has only one observation. The chain has TRBV3-1 and TRBJ2-4; 10 positions match TRBD1. Germline values: CDR1 LGHDT, CDR2 YNNKEL (reference sequence). Trimming cost V 4 bases and J 8 bases; bases outside gene matches: 5. The CDR3 has 14 amino acids. This CDR3 reads CASSPSDRGDIQYF. The CDR3 DNA sequence: TGTGCCAGCAGCCCCTCGGACAGGGGGGACATTCAGTACTTC.

Many counts were recorded for this clonotype. V gene TRBV7-8 combines with J gene TRBJ2-5, with D tentatively TRBD2 (5 bases). The CDR3 has 16 amino acids. CDR1 and CDR2 (germline): SGHVS, FQNEAQ. V lost 5 bases and J 2 bases, leaving 18 bases between the germline ends. CDR3 residues: CASSPAAAISQETQYF. The CDR3 nucleotides are TGTGCCAGCAGCCCCGCAGCGGCTATCTCTCAAGAGACCCAGTACTTC.

The CDR3 loop reads CSASRGNTEAFF. The CDR3 DNA is TGCAGTGCTAGTCGGGGCAACACTGAAGCTTTCTTT. The rearrangement joins TRBV20-1 to TRBJ1-1; maybe TRBD1 (5 bases). CDR3 length: 12 residues. The germline V and J ends were trimmed by 3 bases and 2 bases, with 7 bases remaining between them. Germline CDR1 reads DFQATT; CDR2 reads SNEGSKA (reference sequence).

The V call is TRBV11-2, the J call TRBJ2-7; 7 bases fit TRBD2. Germline V CDR1 and CDR2: SGHAT, FQNNGV. The ends lost 5 bases at V and 0 bases at J; junction bases unmatched: 10. CDR3 length: 16 amino acids. The CDR3 region has the DNA TGTGCCAGCAGCCCCCCCCGGGAGGCCCCCTCCTACGAGCAGTACTTC. Amino acids: CASSPPREAPSYEQYF.

CDR3: CSALGLAGGRNEQFF. As DNA, the CDR3 is TGCAGTGCCCTAGGACTAGCGGGAGGTAGGAATGAGCAGTTCTTC. The chain is built from TRBV20-1 and TRBJ2-1; 14 positions agree with TRBD2. The V and J ends lost 6 bases and 7 bases, in that order; junction bases with no gene match: 8. The CDR3 runs to 15 residues. Per germline, CDR1 DFQATT and CDR2 SNEGSKA (reference sequence).

Many counts were recorded for this clonotype. The V call is TRBV7-2, the J call TRBJ2-2; possibly TRBD1 for D (6 bases). Trimming removed 5 bases at V and 2 bases at J, with 12 bases between. In germline, CDR1 is SGHTA, CDR2 FQGNSA. The length of the CDR3 is 15 residues. CDR3 in DNA: TGTGCCAGCAGCCTCAACAGGGCCAACACCGGGGAGCTGTTTTTT. Its protein is CASSLNRANTGELFF.

This chain connects TRBV7-9 to TRBJ2-7; 8 bases line up with TRBD1. V gave up 6 bases and J gave up 3 bases; unmatched junction bases: 10. This CDR3 is built from 15 residues. Germline V gene sequence: CDR1 SEHNR, CDR2 FQNEAQ (reference sequence). DNA for the CDR3: TGTGCCAGCAGACCACCGGGACAGGTCTTCTACGAGCAGTACTTC. This translates into CASRPPGQVFYEQYF.

The chain recombines TRBV6-2 or TRBV6-3 with TRBJ2-3; 7 nucleotides align to TRBD1. The V and J ends lost 2 bases and 4 bases, in that order; junction bases with no gene match: 9. Per germline, CDR1 MNHEY and CDR2 SVGEGT. The CDR3 spans 16 residues. Here the CDR3 DNA reads TGTGCCAGCAGTTACCTGGCCGACAGGGTTCCAGATACGCAGTATTTT. Translation gives CASSYLADRVPDTQYF.

This clonotype was observed many times. The J gene is TRBJ1-2, the V gene TRBV7-2, with TRBD1 matching over 9 bases. There are 14 residues in the CDR3. The germline CDR1 and CDR2 sequences are SGHTA and FQGNSA. The V segment lost 5 bases and the J segment 6 bases; nucleotides outside the gene matches: 7. The CDR3 DNA reads as TGTGCCAGCAGCCCCAGGACAGGGGCGGATGGCTACACCTTC. Protein product: CASSPRTGADGYTF.

The chain has TRBV20-1 and TRBJ1-2; 7 bases agree with TRBD1. The germline CDR1 and CDR2 sequences are DFQATT and SNEGSKA (reference sequence). Losses at the gene ends were 6 bases for V and 8 bases for J; bases not matched to a gene: 12. The CDR3 totals 13 residues. CDR3 region: CSAPEDRVSGYTF. The CDR3 coding sequence is TGCAGTGCCCCTGAAGACAGGGTCAGCGGCTACACCTTC.

The V and J genes are TRBV9 and TRBJ2-1, with a tentative D call TRBD2 (5 bases). The germline CDR1 and CDR2 sequences are SGDLS and YYNGEE. Trimming left V 4 bases short and J 6 bases short, with 26 bases between. This CDR3 is built from 18 residues. Written as DNA, the CDR3 is TGTGCCAGCAGCCCTCGGGTAGGCCTAGCCCAGTTACGCAATGAGCAGTTCTTC. Its protein is CASSPRVGLAQLRNEQFF. The full variable domain, rest sourced from reference TRBV9 and TRBJ2-1, is DSGVTQTPKHLITATGQRVTLRCSPRSGDLSVYWYQQSLDQGLQFLIQYYNGEERAKGNILERFSAQQFPDLHSELNLSSLELGDSALYFCASSPRVGLAQLRNEQFFGPGTRLTVL.